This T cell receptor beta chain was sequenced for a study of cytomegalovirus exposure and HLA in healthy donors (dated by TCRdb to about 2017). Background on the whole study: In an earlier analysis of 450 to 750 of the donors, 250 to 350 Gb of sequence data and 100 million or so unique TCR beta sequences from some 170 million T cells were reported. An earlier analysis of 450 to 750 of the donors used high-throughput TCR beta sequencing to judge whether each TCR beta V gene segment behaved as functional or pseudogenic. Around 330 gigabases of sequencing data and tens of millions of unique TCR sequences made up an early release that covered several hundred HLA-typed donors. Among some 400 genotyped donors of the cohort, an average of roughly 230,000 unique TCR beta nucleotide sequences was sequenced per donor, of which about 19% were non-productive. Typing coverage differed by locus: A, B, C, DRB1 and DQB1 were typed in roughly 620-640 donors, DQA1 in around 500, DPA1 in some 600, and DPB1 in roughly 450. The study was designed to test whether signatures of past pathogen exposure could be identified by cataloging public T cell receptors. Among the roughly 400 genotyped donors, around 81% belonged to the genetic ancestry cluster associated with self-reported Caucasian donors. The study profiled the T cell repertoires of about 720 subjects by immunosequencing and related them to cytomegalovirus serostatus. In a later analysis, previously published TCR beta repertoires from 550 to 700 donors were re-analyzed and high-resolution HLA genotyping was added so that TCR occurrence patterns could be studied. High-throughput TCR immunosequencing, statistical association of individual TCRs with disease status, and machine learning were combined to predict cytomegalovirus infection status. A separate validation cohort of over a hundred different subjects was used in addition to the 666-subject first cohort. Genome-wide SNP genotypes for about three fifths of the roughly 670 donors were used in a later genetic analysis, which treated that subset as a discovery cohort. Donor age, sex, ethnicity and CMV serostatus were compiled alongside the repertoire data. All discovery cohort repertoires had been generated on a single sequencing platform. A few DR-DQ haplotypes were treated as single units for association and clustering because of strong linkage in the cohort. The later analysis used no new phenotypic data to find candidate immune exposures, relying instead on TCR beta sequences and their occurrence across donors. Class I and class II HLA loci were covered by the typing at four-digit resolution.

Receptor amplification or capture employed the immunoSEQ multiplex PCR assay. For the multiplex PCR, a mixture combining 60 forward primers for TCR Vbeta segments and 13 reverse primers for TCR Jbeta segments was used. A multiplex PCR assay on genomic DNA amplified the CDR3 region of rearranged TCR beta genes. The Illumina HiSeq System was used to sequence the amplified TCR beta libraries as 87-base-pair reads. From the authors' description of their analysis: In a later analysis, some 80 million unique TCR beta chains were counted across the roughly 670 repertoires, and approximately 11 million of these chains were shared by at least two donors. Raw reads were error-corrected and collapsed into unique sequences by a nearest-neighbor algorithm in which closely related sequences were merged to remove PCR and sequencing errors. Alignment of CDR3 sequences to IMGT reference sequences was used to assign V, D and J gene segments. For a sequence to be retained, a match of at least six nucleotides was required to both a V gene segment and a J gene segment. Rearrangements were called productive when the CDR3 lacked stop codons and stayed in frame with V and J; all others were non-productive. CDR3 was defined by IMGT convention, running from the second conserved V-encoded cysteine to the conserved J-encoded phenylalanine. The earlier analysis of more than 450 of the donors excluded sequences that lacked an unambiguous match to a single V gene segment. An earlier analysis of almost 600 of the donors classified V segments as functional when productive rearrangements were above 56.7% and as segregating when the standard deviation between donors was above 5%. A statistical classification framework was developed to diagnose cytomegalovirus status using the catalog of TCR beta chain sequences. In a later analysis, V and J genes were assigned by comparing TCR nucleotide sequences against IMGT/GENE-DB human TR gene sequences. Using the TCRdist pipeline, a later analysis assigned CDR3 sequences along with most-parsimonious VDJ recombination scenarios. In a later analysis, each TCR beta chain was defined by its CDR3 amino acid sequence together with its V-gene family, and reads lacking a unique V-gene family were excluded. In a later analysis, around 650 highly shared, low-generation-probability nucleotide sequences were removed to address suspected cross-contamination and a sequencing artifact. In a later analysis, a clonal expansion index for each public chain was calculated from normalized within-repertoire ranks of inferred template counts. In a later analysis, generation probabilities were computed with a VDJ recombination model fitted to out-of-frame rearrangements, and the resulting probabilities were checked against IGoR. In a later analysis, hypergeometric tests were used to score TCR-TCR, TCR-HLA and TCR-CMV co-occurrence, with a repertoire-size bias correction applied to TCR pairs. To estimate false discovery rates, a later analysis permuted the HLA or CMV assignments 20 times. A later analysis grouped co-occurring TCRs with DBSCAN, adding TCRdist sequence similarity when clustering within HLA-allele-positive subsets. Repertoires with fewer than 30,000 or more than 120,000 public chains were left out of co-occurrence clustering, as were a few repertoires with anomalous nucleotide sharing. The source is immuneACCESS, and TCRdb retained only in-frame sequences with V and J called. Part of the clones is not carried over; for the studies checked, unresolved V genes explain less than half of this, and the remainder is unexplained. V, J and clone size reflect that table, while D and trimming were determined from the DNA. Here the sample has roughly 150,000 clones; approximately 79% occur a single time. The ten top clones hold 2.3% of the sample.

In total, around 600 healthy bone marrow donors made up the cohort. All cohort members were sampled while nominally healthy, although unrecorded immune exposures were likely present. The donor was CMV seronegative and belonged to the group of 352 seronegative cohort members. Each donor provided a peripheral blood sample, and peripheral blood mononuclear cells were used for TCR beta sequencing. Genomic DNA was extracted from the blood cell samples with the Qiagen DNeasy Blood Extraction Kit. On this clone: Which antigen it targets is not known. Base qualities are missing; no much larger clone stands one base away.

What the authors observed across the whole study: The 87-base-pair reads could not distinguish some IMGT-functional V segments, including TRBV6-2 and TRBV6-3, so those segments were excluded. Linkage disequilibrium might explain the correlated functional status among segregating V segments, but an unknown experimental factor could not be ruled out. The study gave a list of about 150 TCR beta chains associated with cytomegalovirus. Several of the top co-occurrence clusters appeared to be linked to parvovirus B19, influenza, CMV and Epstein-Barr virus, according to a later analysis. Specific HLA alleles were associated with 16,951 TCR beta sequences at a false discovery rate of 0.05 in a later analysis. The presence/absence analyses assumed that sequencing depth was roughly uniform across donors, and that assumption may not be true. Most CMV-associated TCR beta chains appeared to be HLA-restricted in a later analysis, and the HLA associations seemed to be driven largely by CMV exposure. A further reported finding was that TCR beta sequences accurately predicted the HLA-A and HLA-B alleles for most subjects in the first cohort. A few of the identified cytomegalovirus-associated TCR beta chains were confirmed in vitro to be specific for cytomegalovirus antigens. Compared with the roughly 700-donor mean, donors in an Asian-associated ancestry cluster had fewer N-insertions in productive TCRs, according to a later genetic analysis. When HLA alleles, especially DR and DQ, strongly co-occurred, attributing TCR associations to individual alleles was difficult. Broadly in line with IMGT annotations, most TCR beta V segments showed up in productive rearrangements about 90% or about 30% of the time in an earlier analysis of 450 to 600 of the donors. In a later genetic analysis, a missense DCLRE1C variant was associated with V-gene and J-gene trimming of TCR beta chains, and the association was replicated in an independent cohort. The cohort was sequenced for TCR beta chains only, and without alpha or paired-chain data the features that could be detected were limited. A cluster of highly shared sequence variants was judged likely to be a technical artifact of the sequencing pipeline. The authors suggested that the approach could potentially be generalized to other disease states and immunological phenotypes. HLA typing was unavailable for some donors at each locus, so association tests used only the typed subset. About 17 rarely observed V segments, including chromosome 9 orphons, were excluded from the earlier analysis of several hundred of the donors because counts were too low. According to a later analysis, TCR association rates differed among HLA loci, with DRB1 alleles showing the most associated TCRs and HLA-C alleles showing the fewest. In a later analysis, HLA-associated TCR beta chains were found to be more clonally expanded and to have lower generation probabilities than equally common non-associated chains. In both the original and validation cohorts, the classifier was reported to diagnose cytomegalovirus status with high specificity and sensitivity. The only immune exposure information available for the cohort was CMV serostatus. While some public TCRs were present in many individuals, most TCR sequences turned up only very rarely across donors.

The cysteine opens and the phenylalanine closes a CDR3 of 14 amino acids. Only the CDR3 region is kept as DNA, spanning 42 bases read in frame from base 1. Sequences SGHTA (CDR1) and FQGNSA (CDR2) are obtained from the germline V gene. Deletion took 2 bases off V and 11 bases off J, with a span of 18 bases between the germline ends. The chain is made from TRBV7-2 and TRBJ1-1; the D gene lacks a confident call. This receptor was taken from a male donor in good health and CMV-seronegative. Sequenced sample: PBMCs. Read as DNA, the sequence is TGTGCCAGCAGCTTAACGACGGCGGGTATCGTTGCTTTCTTT. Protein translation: CASSLTTAGIVAFF.